These T cell receptor beta chains were read from a single sample in a study of CD8+ T cells in alopecia areata. Profiled with immunoSEQ multiplex PCR; TCRdb holds only in-frame clones, not every one. The sample contains about 110,000 clones, roughly 60% of which appear only once. The sequenced sample was CD8+ T cells sorted from blood. These receptors were taken from a human donor in good health. Both conserved end residues are part of each CDR3. Fields, in order: CDR3 protein, D gene, V gene. The D gene is left open where the match is weak.

CASSHPPGTYYGYTF	-	TRBV4-1
CASSLQPAGDLQETQYF	TRBD2	TRBV5-6
CASSYSQWQFQETQYF	-	TRBV6-5
CATSRERDSYEQYF	TRBD1	TRBV15
CASSPGGTGAYEQYF	-	TRBV7-9
CASSQSYNSPLHF	-	TRBV13
CSATGVLGEQYF	TRBD1	TRBV29-1
CASSLDRTYEQYF	-	TRBV7-8
CATSPGAGEPTGELFF	TRBD2	TRBV15
CASSEGEWGQGAADSPLHF	-	TRBV21-1
CSVEDPTSHEAFF	-	TRBV29-1
CSVEGTVYNEQFF	TRBD1	TRBV29-1
CASSLEPGGGETQYF	-	TRBV5-1
CSVSSGTGGETQYF	TRBD1	TRBV29-1
CASSAGTGGYYEQYF	TRBD1	TRBV9
CASSLRDRAYEQYF	TRBD1	TRBV7-9